This T cell receptor beta chain derives from a study of blood T cell repertoires in COVID-19. Clones were read by immunoSEQ multiplex PCR, and TCRdb kept only the in-frame ones, dropping some. The repertoire holds 250,000 to 350,000 clones, approximately 92% seen once, with roughly 18% in the top ten. CDR1 and CDR2 from the germline V gene are LGHDT and YNNKEL (reference sequence). Trimming left V 2 bases short and J 3 bases short, with 5 bases between. The CDR3 sequence is 12 residues long. The sample taken for sequencing was PBMCs or T cells enriched from blood (not recorded which). J is TRBJ2-7 and V is TRBV3-1 (or the pseudogene TRBV3-2); D unresolved. This clonotype originated in a woman in her twenties or thirties who had recovered from COVID-19. For the CDR3, the DNA is TGTGCCAGCAGCCAAATCTACTACGAGCAGTACTTC. Translating gives CASSQIYYEQYF.